This paragraph reports one T cell receptor (beta chain). The entry originates in a study of blood T cells in healthy people across ages. Alongside a J-beta primer mix, a sample-barcoded 5' primer served in a second PCR lasting roughly 6 to 11 cycles. Each CDR3 protein is one row after TCRdb ran MiXCR on the 5' RACE reads. In the table there are roughly 800,000 distinct CDR3 sequences, 50% to 65% of which are singletons. The germline V gene encodes CDR1 MNHNS and CDR2 SASEGT. The germline V and J ends were trimmed by 11 bases and 4 bases, with 17 bases remaining between them. CDR3 length: 13 residues. The sample comprised blood. This TCR came from an elderly man in good health. The chain employs TRBV6-1 and TRBJ1-1, with D possibly being TRBD1 (6 bases). CDR3 sequence: CAVSPRGGTEAFF. CDR3 in DNA: TGTGCCGTGTCGCCCAGGGGCGGCACTGAAGCTTTCTTT.